Shown below are 6 T cell receptor beta chains from a single sample sequenced in a study of cytomegalovirus exposure and HLA in healthy donors. Use of 60 Vbeta and 13 Jbeta primers characterized the PCR. The assay was immunoSEQ multiplex PCR, and TCRdb's table has in-frame clones only and misses some. Of over 150,000 clones detected, 73% appear once; the ten largest clones hold about 5.4%. Sequences were obtained from PBMCs. The receptors were sampled from a woman aged 18-35 years in good health and CMV-seropositive.

This chain joins TRBV9 and TRBJ1-4; 7 bases are shared with TRBD1. The germline V gene encodes CDR1 SGDLS and CDR2 YYNGEE. V shed 4 bases, J shed 6 bases, and the junction held 3 bases outside the gene matches. The CDR3 extends over 13 amino acids. This CDR3 is CASSKTGDEKLFF. CDR3 sequence (DNA): TGTGCCAGCAGCAAAACAGGGGATGAAAAACTGTTTTTT.

The chain is built from TRBV18 and TRBJ2-5; the match to TRBD2 covers 11 bases. Germline V gene lookup returns CDR1 KGHSH and CDR2 LQKENI. V was pared by 3 bases and J by 1 base, with 4 bases of the junction left unmatched. This CDR3 is built from 16 residues. The CDR3 DNA reads as TGTGCCAGCTCACCCCTTAGCGGGGGGGCCCAAGAGACCCAGTACTTC. It codes for CASSPLSGGAQETQYF.

This clone has more than one count but fewer than ten. The chain couples TRBV2 to TRBJ2-3, with 13 nucleotides matching TRBD2. The CDR3 has 15 residues. The V and J ends lost 5 bases and 6 bases, in that order; junction bases with no gene match: 5. Germline V gene data show CDR1 as SNHLY and CDR2 as FYNNEI. CDR3 residues: CASSRGTSGDDTQYF. The CDR3 DNA reads TGTGCCAGCAGTAGAGGGACTAGCGGGGACGATACGCAGTATTTT.

V usage is TRBV5-1 and J usage is TRBJ1-5; the D gene is possibly TRBD1 (6 bases). Germline V lookup: CDR1 SGHRS, CDR2 YFSETQ. Trimming removed 0 bases from V and 3 bases from J, with 10 bases in between. The CDR3 extends over 15 amino acids. The CDR3 DNA reads TGCGCCAGCAGCTTGGGGGGGGGCTCCAATCAGCCCCAGCATTTT. Translation gives CASSLGGGSNQPQHF.

The gene calls are TRBV5-5 and TRBJ1-1; TRBD1 matches at 7 bases. With 0 bases clipped from V and 6 bases from J, the junction kept 5 bases outside the gene matches. This CDR3 is 14 amino acids long. CDR1 and CDR2 from the germline V gene are SGHKS and YYEKEE (reference sequence). The DNA for the CDR3 is TGTGCCAGCAGCTTGGACCAGGGGGATTCTGAAGCTTTCTTT. Encoded protein: CASSLDQGDSEAFF.

This clone was counted between two and nine times. The identical CDR3 is also encoded by other nucleotide sequences in the sample. This sequence joins TRBV27 and TRBJ2-7; TRBD1 aligns across 7 bases. There are 13 residues in the CDR3. Per the germline V gene, CDR1 is MNHEY and CDR2 is SMNVEV (reference sequence). The J segment lost 3 bases and the V segment lost 3 bases, leaving 2 bases of the junction unmatched. CDR3 DNA sequence: TGTGCCAGCAGTTTGGGGACAGACTACGAGCAGTACTTC. It is translated as CASSLGTDYEQYF.